This T cell receptor (beta chain) originates from a study of CD8+ T cells in alopecia areata (dated by TCRdb to 2016 to 2019). For the wider study: The treated patients took part in an open-label pilot trial in which moderate-to-severe alopecia areata was treated with oral tofacitinib at 5 to 10 mg twice daily. Patients stayed on tofacitinib for 6 to 18 months and then had 6 months of follow-up off drug so that delayed response and recurrence could be assessed. The SALT score, which quantifies the percentage of affected scalp surface area, was used to measure disease severity in treated patients. In both human patients and the C3H/HeJ mouse model, the study applied high-throughput TCRbeta sequencing to look at T cell clonal expansion in alopecia areata. Human TCRbeta sequencing covered scalp tissue and sorted CD4+ and CD8+ peripheral blood T cells from patchy and totalis/universalis alopecia areata patients and healthy controls. Patients on tofacitinib were biopsied at baseline and after 4 and 24 weeks of treatment, and several of the patients also had a later scalp biopsy. Clonality in the scalp was compared among normal scalp (n=4), patchy alopecia areata scalp (n=8), and alopecia totalis/universalis scalp (n=8). RNA was extracted with the PAXgene miRNA kit for fixed scalp, the miRNeasy kit for PBMCs, and the RNeasy kit for mouse skin. TCRbeta CDR3 regions were amplified by immunoSEQ multiplex PCR using 35 Vbeta forward and 13 Jbeta reverse primers.

What the treatment or condition label conveys for this sample: oral pan-JAK inhibitor, 5-10 mg twice daily. Lesional scalp punch biopsies and peripheral blood were obtained from alopecia areata patients. PBMCs were isolated by density centrifugation and stained for CD3, CD4 and CD8, after which CD4+ and CD8+ T cells were sorted on a FACSAria. The receptor library was made with the immunoSEQ multiplex PCR assay. To provide template for TCR sequencing, every sample had RNA extracted and reverse transcribed into cDNA. First-strand cDNA was synthesized with SuperScript III using a 2:1 mix of oligo-dT and random hexamers. Amplification bias was assessed with a synthetic immune receptor repertoire, and residual bias was removed computationally. Per the source publication's procedure: Raw reads were preprocessed to remove errors, and CDR3 was defined according to IMGT conventions as the region from the conserved cysteine to phenylalanine. Clonality was computed as 1 minus the Shannon entropy, with the entropy normalized by log2 of the number of productive unique TCRs. Scalp TCRbeta sequences were cross-referenced with sorted blood CD4 and CD8 repertoires so that the CD4 or CD8 identity of scalp clones could be inferred. The immuneACCESS repertoire file appears here via TCRdb, limited to in-frame rearrangements. These files lack a portion of the clones; in checked studies, under half of the deficit traces to unresolved V genes, and the cause of the others is not known. V, J and clone size are those of that table, while D and trimming were read from the DNA. Present in this sample are about 270,000 clones, 60% of which were seen just once. In total, the top ten clones hold about 0.89% of the sample.

The study at large found these results: During tofacitinib treatment, many expanded lesional clones remained in scalp and blood, and this persistence may partly explain relapse after treatment is stopped. Tofacitinib significantly lowered scalp clonality and the number of expanded CD8+ clones among the top 100 scalp clones. Scalp TCR repertoire analysis is complicated because resident alphabeta T cells in normal human skin are also sequenced, whereas mouse skin is dominated by gammadelta T cells. Because the treated cohort was small and had just a single nonresponder, larger studies are needed to establish links between baseline CD8+ expansion and response. Shared TCR sequences between patients were less evident than in mice, which may be partly attributable to HLA diversity in the patient population. Compared with normal scalp, lesional scalp had higher clonality and more expanded CD8+ clones, particularly in alopecia totalis/universalis, a pattern that suggests antigenic drive.

The cysteine opens and the phenylalanine closes a CDR3 of 13 amino acids. This entry keeps only the CDR3 DNA: 39 bases, framed from base 1. Cut back by 5 bases and 8 bases, the V and J ends lie 15 bases apart. As encoded in the germline V gene, CDR1 is SGHDN while CDR2 is FVKESK. With respect to this clone: The specificity of this receptor is unknown. No much larger clone exists at a distance of one base, and base qualities are not known.

This TCR derives from a human donor with alopecia areata. The sequence joins TRBV14 to TRBJ1-2, with no confidently assigned D gene. This specimen consisted of CD4+ T cells sorted from blood, obtained around week 54, from a patient treated with tofacitinib. The CDR3 amino acid sequence is: CASSFARGDGYTF. The DNA reads TGTGCCAGCAGCTTTGCTCGGGGAGACGGCTACACCTTC.